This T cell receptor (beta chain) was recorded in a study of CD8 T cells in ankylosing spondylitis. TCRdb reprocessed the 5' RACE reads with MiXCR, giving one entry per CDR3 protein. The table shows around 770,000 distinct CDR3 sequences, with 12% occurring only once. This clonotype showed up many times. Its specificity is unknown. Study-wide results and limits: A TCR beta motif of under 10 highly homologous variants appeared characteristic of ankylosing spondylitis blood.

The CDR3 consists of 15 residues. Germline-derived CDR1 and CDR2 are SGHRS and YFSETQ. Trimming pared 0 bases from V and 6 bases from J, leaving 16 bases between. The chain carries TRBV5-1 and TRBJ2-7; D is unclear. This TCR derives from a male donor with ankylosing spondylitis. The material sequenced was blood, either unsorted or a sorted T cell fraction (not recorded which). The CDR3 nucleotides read TGCGCCAGCAGCTTGGGAGGTTTTGTTGTGGGCGAGCAGTACTTC. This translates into CASSLGGFVVGEQYF.